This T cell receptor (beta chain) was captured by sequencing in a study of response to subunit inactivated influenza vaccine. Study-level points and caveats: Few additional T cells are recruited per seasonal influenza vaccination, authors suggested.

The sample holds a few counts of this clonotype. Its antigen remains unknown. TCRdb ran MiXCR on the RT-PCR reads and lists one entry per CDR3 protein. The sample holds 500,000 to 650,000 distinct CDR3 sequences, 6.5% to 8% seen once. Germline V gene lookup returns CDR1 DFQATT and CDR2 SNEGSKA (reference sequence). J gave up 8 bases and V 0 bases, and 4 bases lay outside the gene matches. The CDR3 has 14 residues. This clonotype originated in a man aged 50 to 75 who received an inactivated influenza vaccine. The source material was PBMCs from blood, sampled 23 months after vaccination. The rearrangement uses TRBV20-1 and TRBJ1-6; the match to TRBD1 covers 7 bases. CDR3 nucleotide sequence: TGCAGTGCTAGAGAACAGGGGAGGGATTCACCCCTCCACTTT. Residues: CSAREQGRDSPLHF.